This entry describes one TCR beta chain. Antigen: not known. At the DNA level, this CDR3 is encoded by other sequences in the same sample as well. The data belong to a study of cytomegalovirus exposure and HLA in healthy donors. Whole-study results and caveats: DRB1 had the most TCR associations and HLA-C the fewest, a later analysis found, with rates varying by HLA locus.

Germline assignment: CDR1 MDHEN and CDR2 SYDVKM. The CDR3 runs 14 residues. Trimming at V came to 4 bases and at J to 3 bases, leaving 4 bases not matched to a gene. Use of 60 Vbeta and 13 Jbeta primers characterized the PCR. The data were produced by immunoSEQ multiplex PCR, yet TCRdb's version contains in-frame clones alone and is incomplete. Altogether more than 85,000 clones are present, 60% to 80% being singletons, with the ten largest covering approximately 15%. Likely unrecorded immune exposures existed in these nominally healthy donors. This sequence originates from a woman in her forties or fifties in good health and CMV-seropositive. V and J are TRBV28 and TRBJ1-2, with 8 bases that match TRBD1. Sequencing was done on a sample of PBMCs. CDR3 loop: CASSSGQGDYGYTF. DNA of the CDR3: TGTGCCAGCAGTTCTGGACAGGGAGACTATGGCTACACCTTC.